This T cell receptor (beta chain) derives from a study of T cell responses to AZD1222 COVID-19 vaccine (dated by TCRdb to the early 2020s). Notes on the research overall: AZD1222 recipients whose second dose came at about 4 weeks and those whose second dose came at about 12 weeks were combined into one group, since spike-specific TCR depth and breadth did not differ between the two schedules. A total of 230 to 250 trial participants underwent TCR sequencing, of whom around 210 had received two doses of AZD1222 and 26 had received two doses of the MenACWY control vaccine. Trial participants were enrolled by age into 18-55, 56-69 and 70-plus year subgroups, with approximately 160, 26 and 62 TCR-sequenced participants respectively.

This specimen's time point label, interpreted: baseline before first vaccination. Vaccinee samples were obtained from the UK trials COV001 and COV002, which included a single-blind randomized controlled phase 2/3 trial of AZD1222 (ChAdOx1 nCoV-19) in healthy adults. For TCRbeta chain sequencing, PBMC samples were collected from trial participants at day 0 and at day 28 after the second dose. The CDR3 regions of human TCRbeta chains were subjected to immunosequencing. From the authors' description of their analysis: TCRs in the repertoires were compared against a reference library of SARS-CoV-2-specific TCRs that had been generated with the MIRA antigen-specificity platform. Breadth was defined as the fraction of unique TCRs that were SARS-CoV-2-associated, and depth was defined as the fraction of total T cells that were SARS-CoV-2-associated. Using the MIRA data, each spike-specific TCR was mapped to the spike region that the TCR reacts to and placed in a CD4 or CD8 class. Log10-transformed breadth and depth values were compared by one-way ANOVA with Sidak's multiple comparisons tests. TCRdb provides this immuneACCESS table in a form limited to in-frame rearrangements. Some clones are lacking; in checked studies, under half of them reflect an unresolved V gene, and why the rest are absent is not known. The DNA was the basis for D and trimming; V, J and clone size are from that table. The sample has around 94,000 clones on record, approximately 91% of them singletons. Clones ranked in the top ten supply over 15% of the sample.

In the case of this clone: Its antigen is not yet known. No base quality information exists; no much larger clone differs at one position.

The research as a whole found: After two AZD1222 doses, both the breadth and the depth of spike-specific TCRs were significantly higher than at day 0 and than in MenACWY recipients. Epitopes outside the regions mutated in the B.1.351 and B.1.1.7 variants were reportedly recognized by nearly half of the unique spike-specific TCRs. CD4 TCRs associated with the vaccine covered the entire spike protein, and the dominant responses were in regions 160-218 and 743-854. Participants were mostly white British, with more females than males. The authors suggested clonal diversity may have been underestimated. Conclusions about previously exposed vaccinees are limited, since just five or six AZD1222 recipients were seropositive for SARS-CoV-2 at baseline. Because no day 14 peak-response samples were available, the repertoires could be characterized only after the peak T cell response. In the small 56-69-year group, the increase in depth fell short of significance, most likely because of low power.

The CDR3 spans 16 residues, from the cysteine through the phenylalanine. The entry retains the CDR3 DNA only, 48 bases that are in frame from base 1. Relative to germline, V is missing 5 bases and J is missing 3 bases, with 11 bases of the junction outside any gene match. The germline V gene (reference sequence) provides CDR1 SEHNR and CDR2 FQNEAQ. The specimen comprised peripheral blood, sampled on day 0 of AZD1222 vaccination. This TCR came from an adult in good health. The V and J segments used are TRBV7-9 and TRBJ1-1, and TRBD1 aligns with 8 junction nucleotides. The sequenced DNA is TGTGCCAGCAGCCCTGGACAGGGACTCGTTGACACTGAAGCTTTCTTT. This gives the protein CASSPGQGLVDTEAFF.